This T cell receptor beta chain was sequenced in a study of T cell responses to AZD1222 COVID-19 vaccine (TCRdb year 2021). Study-wide context: AZD1222 recipients given second doses at about 4 weeks or at about 12 weeks were pooled, since spike-specific TCR depth and breadth were not found to differ between the two schedules. A total of about 230 trial participants underwent TCR sequencing, of whom about 210 received two doses of AZD1222 and some 26 received two doses of the MenACWY control vaccine. Trial participants were enrolled by age into subgroups of 18-55, 56-69 and 70-plus years, and about 150, 27 and 61 TCR-sequenced participants, respectively, were included in these subgroups. On the study overall, not on this receptor specifically: Most participants were white British and females outnumbered males, and the authors suggested that clonal diversity may have been underestimated. Vaccine-associated CD4 TCRs spanned the whole spike protein, with dominant responses in regions 160-218 and 743-854. No day 14 peak-response samples were available, so repertoires were characterized only after the peak T cell response. Nearly half of unique spike-specific TCRs reportedly recognized epitopes outside regions mutated in the B.1.351 and B.1.1.7 variants. In the small 56-69-year group, the increase in depth fell short of significance, most likely because of low power. After two AZD1222 doses, both the breadth and the depth of spike-specific TCRs were significantly higher than at day 0 and than in MenACWY recipients. Conclusions about previously exposed vaccinees are limited because only six or seven AZD1222 recipients were SARS-CoV-2 seropositive at baseline.

In the germline V gene (reference sequence), CDR1 corresponds to GTSNPN and CDR2 to SVGIG. The CDR3 numbers 13 residues from cysteine through phenylalanine. Kept here is only the CDR3 DNA, which spans 39 bases and is read in frame from base 1. Trimming takes 7 bases from V and 0 bases from J, and the germline ends sit 13 bases apart. Turning to this clone: Its antigen target is currently unknown. The input lacks base qualities; no much larger clone sits a single base away.

The CDR3 regions of human TCRbeta chains were subjected to immunosequencing. From the authors' description of their analysis: TCRs in the repertoires were matched against a reference library of SARS-CoV-2-specific TCRs that had been generated with the MIRA antigen-specificity platform. Breadth was defined as the fraction of unique TCRs that were SARS-CoV-2-associated. Depth was defined as the fraction of total T cells that were SARS-CoV-2-associated. Using the MIRA data, each spike-specific TCR was mapped to the spike region that the TCR reacts to and placed in a CD4 or CD8 class. Log10-transformed breadth and depth values were compared by one-way ANOVA with Sidak's multiple comparisons tests. Not all clones reach the TCRdb copy of this immuneACCESS table, which keeps in-frame sequences only. Checked studies attribute under half of the gap to unresolved V genes and leave the rest unexplained. V, J and clone size are taken as reported in that table, and D and trimming were inferred from the DNA itself. This sample gives about 110,000 clones in total; about 90% of them show up just once. The top ten hold approximately 5% of the sample.

The time point tag for this specimen amounts to: baseline before first vaccination. Samples from vaccinated people were obtained from the UK trials COV001 and COV002, which included a single-blind randomized controlled phase 2/3 trial of AZD1222 (ChAdOx1 nCoV-19) in healthy adults. For TCRbeta chain sequencing, PBMC samples were collected from trial participants at day 0 and at day 28 after the second dose. The sample in question was peripheral blood, obtained on day 0 of AZD1222 vaccination. The rearranged chain carries TRBV30 and TRBJ2-7; tentative D gene TRBD1, with 5 bases matching. The clonotype comes from an adult in good health. The CDR3 sequence is CASLPTGSYEQYF. The nucleotide sequence reads TGTGCCTCCCTCCCCACAGGCTCCTACGAGCAGTACTTC.